The rows below give T cell receptor beta chains drawn from one sample of a study of T cell changes during pregnancy in multiple sclerosis. TCRdb's table, derived via immunoSEQ multiplex PCR, lists solely in-frame clones and lacks some. Altogether around 100,000 clones are present, about 90% being singletons, with the ten largest covering more than 0.85%. Sample: peripheral blood, taken after pregnancy. These receptor sequences come from a female donor with multiple sclerosis, enrolled in a pregnancy study. CDR3s include the opening cysteine and the closing phenylalanine or tryptophan. The order of the fields is V gene, clone size, D gene, J gene, CDR3 protein, CDR3 DNA. D genes are given only for firm matches. Clone size is stated in some rows and not others, as once, few, many or a class when expanded.

TRBV28	once	NA	TRBJ2-1	CASSLPLPRNEQFF	TGTGCCAGCAGTTTACCCCTCCCTAGAAATGAGCAGTTCTTC
TRBV7-9	NA	NA	TRBJ1-1	CASRVVEEIMNTEAFF	TGTGCCAGCAGGGTAGTGGAGGAGATCATGAACACTGAAGCTTTCTTT
TRBV11-1	NA	NA	TRBJ2-7	CASSLGGQSHTSYEQYF	TGTGCCAGCAGCTTAGGCGGACAGTCACACACTTCCTACGAGCAGTACTTC
TRBV5-1	NA	NA	TRBJ1-1	CASSPTTRGRTEAFF	TGCGCCAGCAGCCCCACCACCCGCGGGAGAACTGAAGCTTTCTTT
TRBV7-2	NA	TRBD2	TRBJ2-5	CASSLVSGGPKTQYF	TGTGCCAGCAGCTTAGTTAGCGGGGGTCCGAAGACCCAGTACTTC
TRBV2	NA	NA	TRBJ1-1	CASSEASGYTEAFF	TGTGCCAGCAGTGAAGCGTCAGGGTACACTGAAGCTTTCTTT
TRBV4-1	NA	NA	TRBJ2-7	CASSQTAPGEQYF	TGCGCCAGCAGCCAAACCGCCCCGGGCGAGCAGTACTTC
TRBV4-3	NA	NA	TRBJ2-2	CASSQTFPNTGELFF	TGCGCCAGCAGCCAGACTTTCCCCAACACCGGGGAGCTGTTTTTT
TRBV4-1	NA	TRBD1	TRBJ2-7	CASSLLPGTGEQYF	TGCGCCAGCAGCCTCCTTCCAGGGACAGGCGAGCAGTACTTC
TRBV18	NA	TRBD1	TRBJ1-1	CASSTTGSRTEAFF	TGTGCCAGCTCAACGACAGGGTCACGGACTGAAGCTTTCTTT
TRBV29-1	NA	NA	TRBJ2-7	CSALDLVTYEQYF	TGCAGCGCCCTCGATCTAGTTACCTACGAGCAGTACTTC
TRBV14	NA	NA	TRBJ2-7	CASSQVSWAGEQYF	TGTGCCAGCAGCCAAGTCTCATGGGCGGGCGAGCAGTACTTC
TRBV5-4	NA	NA	TRBJ2-2	CASSSLAGELFF	TGTGCCAGCAGCTCCCTCGCCGGGGAGCTGTTTTTT
TRBV2	NA	NA	TRBJ2-7	CAASTATKSYEQYF	TGTGCCGCTAGCACGGCCACTAAATCCTACGAGCAGTACTTC
TRBV6-1	once	TRBD1	TRBJ2-5	CASSALPFLDRGWQETQYF	TGTGCCAGCAGTGCCCTCCCCTTTCTTGACAGGGGTTGGCAAGAGACCCAGTACTTC
TRBV6-6	NA	NA	TRBJ1-2	CAATRVANYGYTF	TGTGCCGCCACCAGGGTGGCTAACTATGGCTACACCTTC
TRBV15	NA	TRBD2	TRBJ2-2	CATSRAIAGYGELFF	TGTGCCACCAGCAGAGCTATAGCGGGGTACGGGGAGCTGTTTTTT
TRBV7-2	NA	NA	TRBJ1-2	CASSLKGRGAPRGYTF	TGTGCCAGCAGCTTAAAGGGGCGGGGGGCCCCTCGTGGCTACACCTTC
TRBV11-2	once	NA	TRBJ2-3	CASSLAGEDTQYF	TGTGCCAGCAGCTTAGCGGGGGAAGATACGCAGTATTTT
TRBV11-2	NA	TRBD2	TRBJ2-7	CASSLSGVRVYEQYF	TGTGCCAGCAGCTTAAGCGGGGTTAGGGTATACGAGCAGTACTTC
TRBV10-3	NA	NA	TRBJ2-3	CAISDIDTQYF	TGTGCCATCAGTGACATAGATACGCAGTATTTT
TRBV7-9	NA	TRBD1	TRBJ1-1	CASRQSGTGEAFF	TGTGCCAGCAGACAATCCGGGACAGGTGAAGCTTTCTTT
TRBV6-5	NA	NA	TRBJ1-1	CASSYSPGHSNTEAFF	TGTGCCAGCAGTTACTCCCCGGGACACTCGAACACTGAAGCTTTCTTT
TRBV11-2	NA	NA	TRBJ2-2	CASSAGVGGAGELFF	TGTGCCAGCAGCGCGGGGGTTGGGGGCGCCGGGGAGCTGTTTTTT
TRBV7-9	NA	NA	TRBJ1-1	CASSSETRTQTEAFF	TGTGCCAGCAGCTCAGAGACACGGACTCAGACTGAAGCTTTCTTT
TRBV18	NA	NA	TRBJ1-1	CASSPSGPNTEAFF	TGTGCCAGCTCACCATCAGGGCCGAACACTGAAGCTTTCTTT
TRBV28	NA	TRBD2	TRBJ2-2	CASSLWRGRAKLFF	TGTGCCAGCAGTTTGTGGCGCGGGAGGGCCAAGCTGTTTTTT
TRBV29-1	NA	TRBD2	TRBJ2-2	CSVAELAGMGTGELFF	TGCAGCGTTGCAGAACTAGCGGGTATGGGGACCGGGGAGCTGTTTTTT
TRBV25-1	NA	TRBD1	TRBJ1-2	CASSGLRQGVNGYTF	TGTGCCAGCAGTGGATTACGACAGGGGGTGAATGGCTACACCTTC
TRBV11-2	NA	TRBD2	TRBJ2-5	CASSPTSGGTGRETQYF	TGTGCCAGCAGCCCCACTAGCGGGGGGACCGGGAGAGAGACCCAGTACTTC
TRBV9	once	TRBD1	TRBJ2-1	CASTVGAGGNNEQFF	TGTGCCAGCACCGTAGGGGCAGGGGGAAATAATGAGCAGTTCTTC
TRBV7-2	few	NA	TRBJ2-7	CASSLSYEQYF	TGTGCCAGCAGCCTGTCCTACGAGCAGTACTTC
TRBV9	NA	TRBD2	TRBJ2-5	CASSVEASGGAETQYF	TGTGCCAGCAGCGTAGAGGCTAGCGGGGGGGCGGAGACCCAGTACTTC
TRBV14	NA	TRBD2	TRBJ2-2	CASSQLAGDLTGELFF	TGTGCCAGCAGCCAACTAGCGGGAGATCTAACCGGGGAGCTGTTTTTT
TRBV29-1	NA	NA	TRBJ1-2	CSVAGAADYGYTF	TGCAGCGTTGCAGGGGCCGCTGACTATGGCTACACCTTC
TRBV11-2	NA	TRBD1	TRBJ1-1	CASSLGQANTEAFF	TGTGCCAGCAGCCTGGGACAGGCTAACACTGAAGCTTTCTTT
TRBV25-1	NA	TRBD1	TRBJ2-3	CASRGQGPDTQYF	TGTGCCAGCAGAGGACAGGGGCCAGATACGCAGTATTTT
TRBV6-1	NA	TRBD2	TRBJ2-3	CASSEAPRGGRTDTQYF	TGTGCCAGCAGTGAAGCGCCCCGGGGGGGCCGCACAGATACGCAGTATTTT
TRBV7-2	NA	NA	TRBJ1-1	CASSLELKNTEAFF	TGTGCCAGCAGCTTAGAACTCAAGAACACTGAAGCTTTCTTT
TRBV16	NA	NA	TRBJ2-5	CASSRFTGETQYF	TGTGCCAGCAGCCGATTCACGGGAGAGACCCAGTACTTC
TRBV2	NA	NA	TRBJ1-4	CASSITGLHEKLFF	TGTGCCAGCAGTATTACAGGGCTTCATGAAAAACTGTTTTTT
TRBV13	NA	NA	TRBJ1-1	CASTRRELNTEAFF	TGTGCCAGCACCCGGAGGGAGTTGAACACTGAAGCTTTCTTT
TRBV28	NA	TRBD1	TRBJ2-7	CASRRGQGYEQYF	TGTGCCAGCAGGCGCGGACAGGGCTACGAGCAGTACTTC
TRBV4-2	NA	TRBD2	TRBJ2-7	CASSQGTSGPYIYEQYF	TGTGCCAGCAGCCAAGGGACTAGCGGGCCTTATATCTACGAGCAGTACTTC
TRBV5-4	NA	NA	TRBJ2-3	CASSQELLVTDTQYF	TGTGCCAGCAGCCAAGAACTCTTGGTCACAGATACGCAGTATTTT
TRBV27	once	TRBD2	TRBJ2-7	CASSSPLGGTYEQYF	TGTGCCAGCAGTTCCCCCCTGGGGGGGACCTACGAGCAGTACTTC
TRBV9	NA	TRBD1	TRBJ1-3	CASSVGTGIGNTIYF	TGTGCCAGCAGCGTCGGGACAGGGATTGGAAACACCATATATTTT
TRBV7-8	NA	TRBD2	TRBJ2-7	CASSFQSGTSGIVAYEQYF	TGTGCCAGCAGTTTTCAATCCGGGACTAGCGGGATAGTCGCCTACGAGCAGTACTTC
TRBV2	NA	TRBD1	TRBJ2-7	CASSEGTGSYEQYF	TGTGCCAGCAGTGAAGGGACAGGTTCCTACGAGCAGTACTTC
TRBV4-3	NA	TRBD1	TRBJ1-1	CASSQGPGGTTEAFF	TGCGCCAGCAGCCAAGGTCCAGGGGGGACCACTGAAGCTTTCTTT
TRBV7-3	NA	NA	TRBJ1-1	CASSRNPGVTEAFF	TGTGCCAGCAGCCGGAATCCGGGGGTTACTGAAGCTTTCTTT
TRBV27	NA	TRBD2	TRBJ2-3	CASSLITRTSGRATGPTQYF	TGTGCCAGCAGTCTAATAACCAGGACTAGCGGGAGGGCCACTGGTCCTACGCAGTATTTT
TRBV15	NA	TRBD2	TRBJ2-7	CATSTGTSGTYEQYF	TGTGCCACCAGCACAGGGACTAGCGGGACCTACGAGCAGTACTTC
TRBV7-8	NA	TRBD1	TRBJ1-2	CASSPKGTGVDYGYTF	TGTGCCAGCAGCCCCAAGGGGACAGGGGTTGATTATGGCTACACCTTC
TRBV6-1	NA	NA	TRBJ2-2	CASSRVPTGELFF	TGTGCCAGCTCCAGGGTACCCACCGGGGAGCTGTTTTTT